The sequence of this TCR beta chain was determined in a study of blood T cells in healthy people across ages. About the research overall: For every two T cells, template switching captured about one barcoded beta molecule.

CDR3 length: 13 amino acids. Germline assignment: CDR1 KGHSH and CDR2 LQKENI. The study recruited healthy Caucasian donors from Russia who were aged about 6 to 95. Peripheral blood samples of around 11 milliliters were drawn from each donor. Researchers isolated at least 6.5 million PBMCs per sample. For the second PCR, which ran for about 6 to 11 cycles, a sample-barcoded 5' primer and a J-beta primer mix were used. TCRdb analysed the 5' RACE reads with MiXCR anew, one entry per CDR3 protein. Here the sample spans some 320,000 distinct CDR3 sequences, around 27% being singletons. As to this clonotype: A junction boundary mismatches the germline segment, possibly from a read error.

The receptor comes from a woman in her sixties or seventies in good health. The specimen sequenced was blood. The chain uses TRBV18 and TRBJ1-2, with TRBD1 matching 9 bases. CDR3 DNA: TGTGCCAGCTCACCAGGGACAGGGCTTGGCAACACCTTC. As protein: CASSPGTGLGNTF. The whole variable domain, filled in from reference TRBV18 and TRBJ1-2, reads NAGVMQNPRHLVRRRGQEARLRCSPMKGHSHVYWYRQLPEEGLKFMVYLQKENIIDESGMPKERFSAEFPKEGPSILRIQQVVRGDSAAYFCASSPGTGLGNTFGSGTRLTVV.